Below, 9 T cell receptor beta chains from the same sample are listed, as sequenced in a study of blood T cell repertoires in COVID-19. The protocol was immunoSEQ multiplex PCR, while the TCRdb copy is restricted to in-frame clones and leaves out a portion. The sample records under 20,000 clones, 80% being singletons. Sequencing was carried out using peripheral blood. These receptors all come from a man older than 75 with acute or convalescent COVID-19.

This chain connects TRBV20-1 to TRBJ1-1; D unresolved. V was trimmed by 3 bases and J by 0 bases, leaving 20 bases between them. This CDR3 is 17 amino acids long. Germline CDR1 reads DFQATT; CDR2 reads SNEGSKA (reference sequence). CDR3 nucleotide sequence: TGCAGTGCTAGTACAGTGGCAGTTACCAAACTGAACACTGAAGCTTTCTTT. Protein: CSASTVAVTKLNTEAFF.

The chain carries TRBV9 and TRBJ2-3; D gene uncertain. Per the germline V gene, CDR1 is SGDLS and CDR2 is YYNGEE. The CDR3 has 14 residues. With 4 bases removed from V and 4 bases from J, the gap between germline ends came to 13 bases. This CDR3 reads CASSPSRSADTQYF. The CDR3, as DNA: TGTGCCAGCAGCCCGAGCCGTTCCGCAGATACGCAGTATTTT.

This chain joins TRBV13 and TRBJ1-1; 7 bases agree with TRBD1. The V and J ends lost 5 bases and 0 bases, in that order; junction bases with no gene match: 6. The CDR3 length is 15 residues. CDR1 is PRHDT, CDR2 FYEKMQ, per germline (reference sequence). The CDR3, as DNA: TGTGCCAGCAGCCACGGACAGGAGATGAACACTGAAGCTTTCTTT. This sequence encodes CASSHGQEMNTEAFF.

CDR3 sequence: CSAREDSQEYF. In DNA form, the CDR3 reads TGCAGTGCTAGGGAGGACTCTCAAGAGTACTTC. The chain links TRBV20-1 to TRBJ2-5; tentative D call: TRBD2 (5 bases). The CDR3 has 11 residues. The V gene lost 3 bases and the J gene lost 12 bases, with 14 bases spanning the gap. Germline CDR1 is DFQATT and CDR2 is SNEGSKA (reference sequence).

The chain links TRBV5-1 to TRBJ2-6, with 7 bases lining up with TRBD2. The germline CDR1 and CDR2 sequences are SGHRS and YFSETQ. The ends lost 2 bases at V and 2 bases at J; junction bases unmatched: 4. This CDR3 comprises 16 residues. CDR3 bases: TGCGCCAGCAGCTTTTATGGGGGGGCTGGGGCCAACGTCCTGACTTTC. As protein: CASSFYGGAGANVLTF.

The CDR3 nucleotides read TGTGCCAGCAGCCGGGACAGGGGCATTCTGAGCTCCTACGAGCAGTACTTC. Translated: CASSRDRGILSSYEQYF. The chain combines TRBV5-5 with TRBJ2-7; TRBD1 matches at 10 bases. V lost 4 bases to trimming and J lost 0 bases; unmatched junction nucleotides: 10. Germline V gene lookup returns CDR1 SGHKS and CDR2 YYEKEE (reference sequence). The CDR3 is made up of 17 amino acids.

In DNA form, the CDR3 reads TGTGCCAGTAGTATGGGACAGGGTTTTGAAAAACTGTTTTTT. Residues: CASSMGQGFEKLFF. V usage is TRBV19 and J usage is TRBJ1-4, with 9 bases that match TRBD1. The CDR3 sequence is 14 residues long. Looked up from germline, CDR1 is LNHDA and CDR2 is SQIVND (reference sequence). The trim removed 3 bases at V and 7 bases at J, leaving 3 bases unmatched.

This clone turned up a few times. This chain connects TRBV29-1 to TRBJ1-2, with D possibly TRBD1 on 5 matching bases. Trimming took off 3 bases at V and 7 bases at J, with 12 bases between the two ends. This CDR3 has 12 amino acids. The germline V gene encodes CDR1 SQVTM and CDR2 ANQGSEA. CDR3 nucleotide sequence: TGCAGCGTTGAGGGGGGGAAGGCTGGCTACACCTTC. It codes for CSVEGGKAGYTF.

The chain recombines TRBV6-2 or TRBV6-3 with TRBJ2-2; 14 bases align to TRBD2. The CDR3 runs to 16 residues. Per the germline V gene, CDR1 is MNHEY and CDR2 is SVGEGT. V shed 6 bases and J 4 bases; nucleotides not matched to a gene: 4. CDR3 residues: CASSDGLAGGTGELFF. The CDR3 region has the DNA TGTGCCAGCAGCGACGGACTAGCGGGGGGCACCGGGGAGCTGTTTTTT.